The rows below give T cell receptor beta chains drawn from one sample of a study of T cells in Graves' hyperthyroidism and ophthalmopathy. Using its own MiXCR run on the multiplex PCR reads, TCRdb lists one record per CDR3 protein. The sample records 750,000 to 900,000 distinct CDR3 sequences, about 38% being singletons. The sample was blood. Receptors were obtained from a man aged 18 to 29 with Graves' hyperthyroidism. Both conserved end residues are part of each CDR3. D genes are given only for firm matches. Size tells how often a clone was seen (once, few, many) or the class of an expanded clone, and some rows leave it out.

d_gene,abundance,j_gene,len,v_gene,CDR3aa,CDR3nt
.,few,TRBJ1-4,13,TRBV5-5,CASSLRANEKLFF,TGTGCCAGCAGCTTAAGGGCTAATGAAAAACTGTTTTTT
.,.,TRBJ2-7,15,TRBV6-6,CASSYSPGGSYEQYF,TGTGCCAGCAGTTACTCACCAGGGGGGTCCTACGAGCAGTACTTC
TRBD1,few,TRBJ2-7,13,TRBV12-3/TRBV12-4,CASSQGQPGEQYF,TGTGCCAGCAGTCAGGGACAGCCTGGGGAGCAGTACTTC
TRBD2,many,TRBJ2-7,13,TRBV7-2,CASSLGLDGEQYF,TGTGCCAGCAGCCTAGGACTAGACGGCGAGCAGTACTTC
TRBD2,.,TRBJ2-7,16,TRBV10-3,CAISAGGTSGKYEQYF,TGTGCCATCAGTGCAGGAGGGACTAGCGGAAAGTACGAGCAGTACTTC
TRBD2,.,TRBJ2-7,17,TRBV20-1,CSAISGIRRGSSYEQYF,TGCAGTGCTATTAGCGGGATAAGAAGGGGGAGCTCCTACGAGCAGTACTTC
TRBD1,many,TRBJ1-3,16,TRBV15,CATSRDPGGHEGTIYF,TGTGCCACCAGCAGAGACCCAGGGGGCCACGAGGGCACCATATATTTT
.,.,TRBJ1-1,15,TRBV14,CASSHFSTGNTEAFF,TGTGCCAGCAGCCATTTCTCGACGGGTAACACTGAAGCTTTCTTT
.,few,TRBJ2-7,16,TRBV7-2,CASSSMDRGLAYEQYF,TGTGCCAGCAGCTCCATGGACCGGGGACTTGCCTACGAGCAGTACTTC
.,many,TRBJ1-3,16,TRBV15,CATSRAGRRSGNTIYF,TGTGCCACCAGCAGAGCCGGGCGCCGCTCTGGAAACACCATATATTTT
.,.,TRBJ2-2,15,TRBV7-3,CASSLTGGSSGELFF,TGTGCCAGCAGCTTAACAGGCGGGTCCTCCGGGGAGCTGTTTTTT
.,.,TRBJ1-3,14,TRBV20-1,CSARVREGGNTIYF,TGCAGTGCTAGAGTCAGGGAAGGTGGAAACACCATATATTTT
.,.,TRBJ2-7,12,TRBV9,CASSVVGNEQYF,TGTGCCAGCAGCGTAGTGGGAAATGAGCAGTACTTC
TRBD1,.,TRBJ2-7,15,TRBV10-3,CASSGTPGQGEEQYF,TGTGCCAGCAGTGGAACCCCGGGACAGGGAGAAGAGCAGTACTTC
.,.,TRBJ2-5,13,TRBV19,CASSLMGRETQYF,TGTGCCAGTAGTTTGATGGGACGAGAGACCCAGTACTTC
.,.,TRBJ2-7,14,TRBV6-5,CASSPLAVTYEQYF,TGTGCCAGCAGTCCGCTCGCAGTAACCTACGAGCAGTACTTC
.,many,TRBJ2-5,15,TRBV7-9,CASSLSAVVRETQYF,TGTGCCAGCAGCTTATCAGCGGTCGTGCGAGAGACCCAGTACTTC
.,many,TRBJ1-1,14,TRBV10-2,CASSVVDSGTEAFF,TGCGCCAGCAGTGTTGTTGATTCGGGCACTGAAGCTTTCTTT